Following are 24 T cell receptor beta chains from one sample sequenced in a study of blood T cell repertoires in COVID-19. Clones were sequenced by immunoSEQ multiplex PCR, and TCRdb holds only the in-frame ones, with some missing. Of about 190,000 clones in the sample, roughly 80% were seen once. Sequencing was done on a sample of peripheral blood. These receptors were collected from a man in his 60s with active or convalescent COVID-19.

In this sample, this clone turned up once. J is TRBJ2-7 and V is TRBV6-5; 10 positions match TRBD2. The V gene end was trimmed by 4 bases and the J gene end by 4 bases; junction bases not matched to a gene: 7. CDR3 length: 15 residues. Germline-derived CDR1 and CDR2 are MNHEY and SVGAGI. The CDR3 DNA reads TGTGCCAGCAGTTCCACAGCGGGAGGGGAGTACGAGCAGTACTTC. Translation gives CASSSTAGGEYEQYF.

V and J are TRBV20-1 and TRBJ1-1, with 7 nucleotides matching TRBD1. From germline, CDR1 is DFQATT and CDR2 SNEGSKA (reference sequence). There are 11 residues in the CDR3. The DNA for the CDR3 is TGCGGCGGCGGACAGGAAGATGAAGCTTTCTTT. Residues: CGGGQEDEAFF.

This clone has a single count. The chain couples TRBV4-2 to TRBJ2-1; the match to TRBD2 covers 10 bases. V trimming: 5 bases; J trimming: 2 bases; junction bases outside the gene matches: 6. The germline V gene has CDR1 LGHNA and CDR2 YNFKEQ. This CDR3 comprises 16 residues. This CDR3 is CASSLSGTSAYNEQFF. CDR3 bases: TGTGCCAGCAGCTTATCCGGGACTAGCGCCTACAATGAGCAGTTCTTC.

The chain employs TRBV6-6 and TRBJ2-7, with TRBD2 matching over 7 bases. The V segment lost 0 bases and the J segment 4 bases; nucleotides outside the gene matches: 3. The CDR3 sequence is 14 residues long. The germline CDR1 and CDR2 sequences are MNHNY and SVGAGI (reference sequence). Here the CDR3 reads CASSYSGGGYEQYF. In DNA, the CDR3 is TGTGCCAGCAGTTACTCCGGCGGGGGTTACGAGCAGTACTTC.

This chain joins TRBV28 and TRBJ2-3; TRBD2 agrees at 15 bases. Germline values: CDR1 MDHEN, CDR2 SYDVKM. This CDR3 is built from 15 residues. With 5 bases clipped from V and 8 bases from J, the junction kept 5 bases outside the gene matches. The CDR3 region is CASSPGLAGGLTQYF. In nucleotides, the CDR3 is TGTGCCAGCAGTCCGGGACTAGCGGGAGGACTTACGCAGTATTTT.

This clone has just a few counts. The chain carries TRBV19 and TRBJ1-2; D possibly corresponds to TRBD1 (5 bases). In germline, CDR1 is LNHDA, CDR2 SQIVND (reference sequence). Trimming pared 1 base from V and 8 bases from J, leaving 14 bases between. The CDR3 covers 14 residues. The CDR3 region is CASSIVWTNRGYTF. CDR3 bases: TGTGCCAGTAGTATAGTGTGGACAAATCGAGGCTACACCTTC.

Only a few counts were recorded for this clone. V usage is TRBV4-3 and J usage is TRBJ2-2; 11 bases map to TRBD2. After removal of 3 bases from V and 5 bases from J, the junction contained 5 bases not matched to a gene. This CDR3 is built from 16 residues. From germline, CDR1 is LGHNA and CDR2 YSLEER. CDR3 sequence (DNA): TGCGCCAGCAGCCAGATCCTAGCGGGAGGTACCGGGGAGCTGTTTTTT. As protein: CASSQILAGGTGELFF.

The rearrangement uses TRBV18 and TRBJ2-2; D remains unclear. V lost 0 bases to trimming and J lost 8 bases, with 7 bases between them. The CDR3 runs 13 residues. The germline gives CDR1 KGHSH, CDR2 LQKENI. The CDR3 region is CASSPPLGGELFF. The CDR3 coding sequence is TGTGCCAGCTCACCACCGCTAGGAGGGGAGCTGTTTTTT. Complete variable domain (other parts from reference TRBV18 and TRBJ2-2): NAGVMQNPRHLVRRRGQEARLRCSPMKGHSHVYWYRQLPEEGLKFMVYLQKENIIDESGMPKERFSAEFPKEGPSILRIQQVVRGDSAAYFCASSPPLGGELFFGEGSRLTVL.

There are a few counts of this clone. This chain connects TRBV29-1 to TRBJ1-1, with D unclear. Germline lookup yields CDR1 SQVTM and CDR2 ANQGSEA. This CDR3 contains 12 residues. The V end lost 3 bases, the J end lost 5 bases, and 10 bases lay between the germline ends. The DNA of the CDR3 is TGCAGCGTTGACGGGGAAGCAACTGAAGCTTTCTTT. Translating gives CSVDGEATEAFF.

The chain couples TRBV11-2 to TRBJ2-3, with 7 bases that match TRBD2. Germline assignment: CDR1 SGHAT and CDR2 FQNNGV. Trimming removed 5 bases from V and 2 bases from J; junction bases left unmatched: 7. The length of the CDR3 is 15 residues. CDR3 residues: CASSPDAGVTDTQYF. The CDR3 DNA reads TGTGCCAGCAGCCCCGACGCGGGGGTCACAGATACGCAGTATTTT.

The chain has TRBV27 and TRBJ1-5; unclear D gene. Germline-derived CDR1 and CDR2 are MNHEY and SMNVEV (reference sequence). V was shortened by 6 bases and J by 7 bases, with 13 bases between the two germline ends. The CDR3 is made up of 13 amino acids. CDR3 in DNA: TGTGCCAGCAGGACGGACTGGTCGCAGCCCCAGCATTTT. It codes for CASRTDWSQPQHF.

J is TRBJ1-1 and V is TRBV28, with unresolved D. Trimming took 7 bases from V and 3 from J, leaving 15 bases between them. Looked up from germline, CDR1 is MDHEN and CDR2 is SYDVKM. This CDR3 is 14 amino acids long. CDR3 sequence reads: CASNWGGIHTEAFF. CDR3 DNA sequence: TGTGCCAGCAATTGGGGAGGGATACACACTGAAGCTTTCTTT.

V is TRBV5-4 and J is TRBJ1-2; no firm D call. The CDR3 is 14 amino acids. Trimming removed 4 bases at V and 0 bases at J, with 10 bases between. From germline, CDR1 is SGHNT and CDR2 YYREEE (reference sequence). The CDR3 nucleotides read TGTGCCAGCAGCCCAACTCAACCTAACTATGGCTACACCTTC. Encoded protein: CASSPTQPNYGYTF.

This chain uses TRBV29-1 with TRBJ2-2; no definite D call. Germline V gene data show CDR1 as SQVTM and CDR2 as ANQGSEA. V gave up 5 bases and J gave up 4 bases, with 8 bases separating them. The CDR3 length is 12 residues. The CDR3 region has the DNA TGCAGCGTTAACAGTTTCACCGGGGAGCTGTTTTTT. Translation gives CSVNSFTGELFF.

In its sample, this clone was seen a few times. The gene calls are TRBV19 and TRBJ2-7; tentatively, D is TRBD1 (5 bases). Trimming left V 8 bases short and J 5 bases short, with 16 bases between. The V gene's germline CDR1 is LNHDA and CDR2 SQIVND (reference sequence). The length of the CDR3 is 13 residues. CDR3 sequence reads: CASLAQGDNEQYF. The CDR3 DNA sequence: TGTGCCAGTTTGGCGCAGGGTGACAACGAGCAGTACTTC.

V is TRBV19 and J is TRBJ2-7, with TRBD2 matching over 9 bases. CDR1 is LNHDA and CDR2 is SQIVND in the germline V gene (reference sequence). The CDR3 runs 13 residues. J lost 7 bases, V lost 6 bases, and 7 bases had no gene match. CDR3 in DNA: TGTGCCAGTAGGAAGCGGCTAGCGGGGGAGCAGTACTTC. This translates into CASRKRLAGEQYF. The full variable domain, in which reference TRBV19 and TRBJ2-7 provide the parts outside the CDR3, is DGGITQSPKYLFRKEGQNVTLSCEQNLNHDAMYWYRQDPGQGLRLIYYSQIVNDFQKGDIAEGYSVSREKKESFPLTVTSAQKNPTAFYLCASRKRLAGEQYFGPGTRLTVT.

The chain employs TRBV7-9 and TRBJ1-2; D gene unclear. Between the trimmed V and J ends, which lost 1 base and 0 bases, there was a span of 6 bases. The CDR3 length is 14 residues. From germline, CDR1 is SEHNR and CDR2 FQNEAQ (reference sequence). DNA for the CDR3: TGTGCCAGCAGCTTAGAGACACCTAACTATGGCTACACCTTC. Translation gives CASSLETPNYGYTF.

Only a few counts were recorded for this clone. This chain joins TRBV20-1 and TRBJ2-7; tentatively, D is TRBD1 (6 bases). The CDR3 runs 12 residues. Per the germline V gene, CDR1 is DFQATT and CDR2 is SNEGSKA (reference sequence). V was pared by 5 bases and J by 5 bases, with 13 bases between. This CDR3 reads CSARDTGNEQYF. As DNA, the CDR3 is TGCAGTGCTCGTGATACAGGGAACGAGCAGTACTTC.

The CDR3 coding sequence is TGTGCCAGCAGCCCCCCCGAGGTCACTGAAGCTTTCTTT. Translating gives CASSPPEVTEAFF. The genes are TRBV9 and TRBJ1-1, with D hard to call. Germline CDR1 and CDR2: SGDLS and YYNGEE. The length of the CDR3 is 13 residues. V lost 4 bases and J lost 4, with 11 bases in between. The full variable domain, with the rest looked up from reference TRBV9 and TRBJ1-1, is DSGVTQTPKHLITATGQRVTLRCSPRSGDLSVYWYQQSLDQGLQFLIQYYNGEERAKGNILERFSAQQFPDLHSELNLSSLELGDSALYFCASSPPEVTEAFFGQGTRLTVV.

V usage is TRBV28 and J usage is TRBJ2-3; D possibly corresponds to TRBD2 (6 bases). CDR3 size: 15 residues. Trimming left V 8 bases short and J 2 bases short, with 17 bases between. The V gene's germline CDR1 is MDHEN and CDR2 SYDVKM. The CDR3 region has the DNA TGTGCCAGCGAAAGCTCGGGACTTAACACAGATACGCAGTATTTT. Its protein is CASESSGLNTDTQYF.

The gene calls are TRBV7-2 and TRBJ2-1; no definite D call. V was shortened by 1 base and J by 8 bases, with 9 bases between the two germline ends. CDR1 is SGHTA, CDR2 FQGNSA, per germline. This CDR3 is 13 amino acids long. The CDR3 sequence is CASSLGIRDEQFF. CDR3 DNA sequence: TGTGCCAGCAGCTTAGGTATACGGGATGAGCAGTTCTTC.

CDR3 residues: CASSFAGIAKNIQYF. In DNA, the CDR3 is TGTGCCAGCAGTTTCGCGGGAATAGCCAAAAACATTCAGTACTTC. The genes are TRBV28 and TRBJ2-4; D might be TRBD2 (6 bases). V was trimmed by 3 bases and J by 0 bases, leaving 9 bases between them. From germline, CDR1 is MDHEN and CDR2 SYDVKM. The CDR3 runs to 15 residues.

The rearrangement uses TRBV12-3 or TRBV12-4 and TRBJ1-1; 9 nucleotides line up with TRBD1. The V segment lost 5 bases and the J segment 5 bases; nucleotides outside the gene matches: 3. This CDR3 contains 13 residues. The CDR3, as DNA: TGTGCCAGCAGTGCACAGGGGGCAACTGAAGCTTTCTTT. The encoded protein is CASSAQGATEAFF.

Here the CDR3 reads CASTRQGILSSGANVLTF. CDR3 in DNA: TGTGCCAGCACCAGACAGGGGATATTGTCGTCTGGGGCCAACGTCCTGACTTTC. The V gene is TRBV21-1, the J gene TRBJ2-6; the D call TRBD1 from the table was never checked on the DNA. TRBV21-1 is shown as a pseudogene. There are 18 residues in the CDR3.